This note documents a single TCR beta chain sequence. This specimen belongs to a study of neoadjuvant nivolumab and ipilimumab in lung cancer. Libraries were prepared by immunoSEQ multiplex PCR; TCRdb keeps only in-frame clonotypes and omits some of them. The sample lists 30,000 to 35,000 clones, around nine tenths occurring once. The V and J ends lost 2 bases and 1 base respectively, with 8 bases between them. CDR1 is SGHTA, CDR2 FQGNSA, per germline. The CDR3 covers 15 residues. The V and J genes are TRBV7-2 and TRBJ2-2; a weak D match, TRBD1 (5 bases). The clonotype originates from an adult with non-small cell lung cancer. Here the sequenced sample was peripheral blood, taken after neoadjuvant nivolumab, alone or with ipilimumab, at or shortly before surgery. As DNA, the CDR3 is TGTGCCAGCAGCTTAAGCCAGGGGAACACCGGGGAGCTGTTTTTT. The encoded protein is CASSLSQGNTGELFF. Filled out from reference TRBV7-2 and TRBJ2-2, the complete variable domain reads GAGVSQSPSNKVTEKGKDVELRCDPISGHTALYWYRQSLGQGLEFLIYFQGNSAPDKSGLPSDRFSAERTGGSVSTLTIQRTQQEDSAVYLCASSLSQGNTGELFFGEGSRLTVL.